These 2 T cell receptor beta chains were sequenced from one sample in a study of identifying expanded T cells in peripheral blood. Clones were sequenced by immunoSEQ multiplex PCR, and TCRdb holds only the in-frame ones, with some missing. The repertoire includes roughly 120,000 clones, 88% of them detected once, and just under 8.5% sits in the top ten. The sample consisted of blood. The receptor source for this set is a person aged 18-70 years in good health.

In DNA form, the CDR3 reads TGTGCCAGCAGTTACTCAGGGACAGCCTACAATGAGCAGTTCTTC. The encoded protein is CASSYSGTAYNEQFF. This chain joins TRBV6-6 and TRBJ2-1, with 7 nucleotides matching TRBD1. The germline CDR1 and CDR2 sequences are MNHNY and SVGAGI (reference sequence). Trimming at V came to 0 bases and at J to 2 bases, leaving 1 base not matched to a gene. The CDR3 runs to 15 residues.

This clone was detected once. Here the CDR3 DNA reads TGTGCCAGCAGTTCCCCCGGCGGGACCGGCACAGATACGCAGTATTTT. It codes for CASSSPGGTGTDTQYF. The chain recombines TRBV28 with TRBJ2-3; possibly TRBD2 for D (6 bases). CDR1 is MDHEN and CDR2 is SYDVKM in the germline V gene. The CDR3 runs 16 residues. V lost 4 bases to trimming and J lost 1 base, with 15 bases between them.